Sequencing of this T cell receptor (beta chain) was carried out in a study of blood T cell repertoires in COVID-19 (dated by TCRdb to about 2020). Context from the whole study: The collaborator samples originated in the United States, Italy and Spain and spanned the acute and convalescent phases of COVID-19. The prospective study material was composed of cDNA or gDNA derived from T cells, B-cell-depleted T cells, or PBMCs. Deeply sampled blood TCRbeta repertoires from subjects exposed to, actively infected with, or recovered from COVID-19 were included in the dataset. The repertoires were made available in a free public database intended to serve as a resource for research on the immune response to SARS-CoV-2. Samples came from the ongoing ImmuneRACE study (first 160 participants) plus 1,254 subjects from 6 global collaborators. A de-identified subject ID, COVID-19 status, age in years and sex were almost always included in the sample metadata. HLA class I and class II types, where available, came from metadata supplied by the sample provider rather than from assay-based typing.

From the cysteine up to the phenylalanine, the CDR3 has a length of 18 residues. Left in the record is the CDR3 DNA by itself, 54 bases read in frame from the first base. V gives up 5 bases and J gives up 4 bases, and the segment between their germline ends measures 25 bases. CDR1 is given as SGDLS and CDR2 as YYNGEE, both from the germline V gene. Each collaborating institution followed its own protocols to collect whole blood in K2EDTA tubes. Collaborator samples were shipped for TCRbeta analysis as frozen whole blood, isolated PBMCs, or DNA extracted from either sample type. In this sample, this clone turned up once. Its antigen remains unidentified. No much larger clone exists at a distance of one base, and base qualities are not known. The research as a whole found: How much clinical and demographic metadata was included differed by source and by participant, and the metadata was provided uncurated.

The immunoSEQ Assay, a bias-controlled multiplex PCR, was used to amplify TCRbeta CDR3 regions from genomic DNA. In the source study's methods: Within the assay, amplification of reference gene primers was used to estimate how many nucleated cells each sample contained. Sequence reads were collapsed and filtered to measure the absolute abundance of every unique TCRbeta CDR3 rearrangement. For each sample, productive Simpson clonality was calculated by taking the square root of Simpson's diversity index across productive rearrangements. TCRdb obtained this table from immuneACCESS and retained in-frame rearrangements with V and J assigned. These tables miss some clones; where compared with another copy, unresolved V genes account for less than half of the shortfall, and the remainder is unexplained. V, J and clone size are taken as reported in that table, and D and trimming were inferred from the DNA itself. The table for this sample lists about 95,000 clones; more than 70% of them were counted only once. Approximately 18% of the sample is held by the ten biggest clonotypes.

The sample taken for sequencing was peripheral blood. The TCR sequence derives from a human donor in a cohort sampled during active COVID-19. The rearrangement joined TRBV9 to TRBJ1-3; the D gene is unclear. In nucleotides, the sequence is TGTGCCAGCAGTACCGGGAGGCTCCTCTCTAGTACGGGAAACACCATATATTTT. Its translation reads: CASSTGRLLSSTGNTIYF. Joined to the reference TRBV9 and TRBJ1-3 proteins, this CDR3 gives the full variable domain: DSGVTQTPKHLITATGQRVTLRCSPRSGDLSVYWYQQSLDQGLQFLIQYYNGEERAKGNILERFSAQQFPDLHSELNLSSLELGDSALYFCASSTGRLLSSTGNTIYFGEGSWLTVV.